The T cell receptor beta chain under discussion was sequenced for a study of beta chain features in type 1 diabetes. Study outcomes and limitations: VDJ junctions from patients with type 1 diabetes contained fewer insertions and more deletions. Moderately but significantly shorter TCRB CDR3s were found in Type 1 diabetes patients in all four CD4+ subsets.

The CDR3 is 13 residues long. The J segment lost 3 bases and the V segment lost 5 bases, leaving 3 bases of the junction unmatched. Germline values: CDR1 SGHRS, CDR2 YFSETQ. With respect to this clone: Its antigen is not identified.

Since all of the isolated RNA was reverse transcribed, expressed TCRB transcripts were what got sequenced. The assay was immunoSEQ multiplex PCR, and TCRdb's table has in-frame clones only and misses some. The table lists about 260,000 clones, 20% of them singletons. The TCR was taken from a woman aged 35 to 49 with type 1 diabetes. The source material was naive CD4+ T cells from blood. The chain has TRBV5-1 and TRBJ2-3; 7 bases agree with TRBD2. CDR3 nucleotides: TGCGCCAGCAGGAGCGGGGAGACAGATACGCAGTATTTT. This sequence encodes CASRSGETDTQYF.